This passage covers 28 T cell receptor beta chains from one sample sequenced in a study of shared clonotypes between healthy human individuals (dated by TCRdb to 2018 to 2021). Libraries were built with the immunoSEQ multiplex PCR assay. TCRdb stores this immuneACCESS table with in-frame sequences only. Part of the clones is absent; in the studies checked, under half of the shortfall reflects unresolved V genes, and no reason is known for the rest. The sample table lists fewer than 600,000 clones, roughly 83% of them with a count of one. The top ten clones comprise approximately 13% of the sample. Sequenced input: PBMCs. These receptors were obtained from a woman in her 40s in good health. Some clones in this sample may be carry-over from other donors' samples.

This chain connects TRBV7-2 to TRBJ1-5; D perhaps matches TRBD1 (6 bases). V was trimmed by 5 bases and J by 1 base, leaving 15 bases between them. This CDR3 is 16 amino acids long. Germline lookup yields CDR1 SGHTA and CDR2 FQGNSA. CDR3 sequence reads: CASSQSLGQSNQPQHF. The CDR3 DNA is TGTGCCAGCAGCCAGAGTTTAGGACAGAGCAATCAGCCCCAGCATTTT.

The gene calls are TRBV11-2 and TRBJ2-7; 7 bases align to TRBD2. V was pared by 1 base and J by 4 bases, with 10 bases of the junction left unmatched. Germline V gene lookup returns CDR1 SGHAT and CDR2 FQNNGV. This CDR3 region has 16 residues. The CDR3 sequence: CASSLVGVPSGYEQYF. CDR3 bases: TGTGCCAGCAGCTTAGTAGGAGTTCCTAGCGGATACGAGCAGTACTTC.

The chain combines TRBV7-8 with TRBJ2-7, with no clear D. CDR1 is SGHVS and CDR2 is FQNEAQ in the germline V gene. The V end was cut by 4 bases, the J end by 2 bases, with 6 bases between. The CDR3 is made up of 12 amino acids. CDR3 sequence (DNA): TGTGCCAGCAGCTCACCCGCCTACGAGCAGTACTTC. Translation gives CASSSPAYEQYF.

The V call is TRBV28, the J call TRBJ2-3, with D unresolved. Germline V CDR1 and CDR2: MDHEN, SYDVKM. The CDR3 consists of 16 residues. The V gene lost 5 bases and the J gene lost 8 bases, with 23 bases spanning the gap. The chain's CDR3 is CASSLISGRTSPTQYF. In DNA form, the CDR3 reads TGTGCCAGCAGTCTTATTTCGGGCCGAACCTCCCCTACGCAGTATTTT.

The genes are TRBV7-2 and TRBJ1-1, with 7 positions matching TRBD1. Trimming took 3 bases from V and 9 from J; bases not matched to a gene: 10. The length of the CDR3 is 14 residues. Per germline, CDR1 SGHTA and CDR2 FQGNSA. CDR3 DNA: TGTGCCAGCAGCTTGGCGACAGGGCTAGAAAAAGCTTTCTTT. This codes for CASSLATGLEKAFF.

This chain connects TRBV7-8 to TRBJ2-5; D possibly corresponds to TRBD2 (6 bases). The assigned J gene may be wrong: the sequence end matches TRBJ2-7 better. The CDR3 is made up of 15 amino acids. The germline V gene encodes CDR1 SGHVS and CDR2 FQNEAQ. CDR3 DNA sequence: TGTGCCAGCAGCTTAGTTCGGGGGAGAGCCTACGAGCAGTACTTC. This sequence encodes CASSLVRGRAYEQYF.

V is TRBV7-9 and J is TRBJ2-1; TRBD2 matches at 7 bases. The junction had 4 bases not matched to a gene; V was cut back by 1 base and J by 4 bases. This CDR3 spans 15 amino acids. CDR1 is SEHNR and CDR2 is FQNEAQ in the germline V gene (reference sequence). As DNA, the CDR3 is TGTGCCAGCAGCTTAGGCCCTAGCGGTTACAATGAGCAGTTCTTC. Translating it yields CASSLGPSGYNEQFF.

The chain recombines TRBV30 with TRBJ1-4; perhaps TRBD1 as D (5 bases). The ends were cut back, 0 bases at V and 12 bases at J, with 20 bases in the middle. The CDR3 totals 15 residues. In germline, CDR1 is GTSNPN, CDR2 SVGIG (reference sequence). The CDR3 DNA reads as TGTGCCTGGAGTGTACGGGGGGTAGGGCGGGTGGAACTGTTTTTT. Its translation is CAWSVRGVGRVELFF. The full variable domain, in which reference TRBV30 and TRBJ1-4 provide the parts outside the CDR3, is SQTIHQWPATLVQPVGSPLSLECTVEGTSNPNLYWYRQAAGRGLQLLFYSVGIGQISSEVPQNLSASRPQDRQFILSSKKLLLSDSGFYLCAWSVRGVGRVELFFGSGTQLSVL.

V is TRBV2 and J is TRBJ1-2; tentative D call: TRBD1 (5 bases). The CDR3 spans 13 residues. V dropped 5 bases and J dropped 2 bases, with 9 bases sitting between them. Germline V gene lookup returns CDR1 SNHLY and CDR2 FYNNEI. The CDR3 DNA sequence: TGTGCCAGCAGTCCGGAGGGGAACTATGGCTACACCTTC. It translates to CASSPEGNYGYTF.

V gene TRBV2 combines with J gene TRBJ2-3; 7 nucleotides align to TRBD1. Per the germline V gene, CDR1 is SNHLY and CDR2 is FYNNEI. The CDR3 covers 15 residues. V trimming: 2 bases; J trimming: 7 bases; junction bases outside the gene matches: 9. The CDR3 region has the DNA TGTGCCAGCAGTGAAAGGACAGGTTTGTTGAATACGCAGTATTTT. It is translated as CASSERTGLLNTQYF.

The CDR3 DNA follows: TGTGCCAGCAGTCGGTCTCAAAATTCTCGGTTCTTC. Its translation is CASSRSQNSRFF. The chain combines TRBV28 with TRBJ2-1; D call uncertain. CDR1 is MDHEN, CDR2 SYDVKM, per germline. The CDR3 covers 12 residues. Trimming left V 5 bases short and J 15 bases short, with 17 bases between.

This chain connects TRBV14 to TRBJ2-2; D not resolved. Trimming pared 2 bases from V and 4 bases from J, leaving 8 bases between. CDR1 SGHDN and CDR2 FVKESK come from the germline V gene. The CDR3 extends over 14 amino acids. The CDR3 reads CASSQRWGTGELFF. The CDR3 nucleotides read TGTGCCAGCAGCCAACGGTGGGGCACCGGGGAGCTGTTTTTT.

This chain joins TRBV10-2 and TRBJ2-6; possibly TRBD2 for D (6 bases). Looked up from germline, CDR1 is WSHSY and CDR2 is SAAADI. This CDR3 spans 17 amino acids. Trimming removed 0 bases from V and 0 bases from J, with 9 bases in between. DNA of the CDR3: TGCGCCAGCAGTGAGTCAGGGGAGGTCTCTGGGGCCAACGTCCTGACTTTC. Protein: CASSESGEVSGANVLTF.

In nucleotides, the CDR3 is TGTGCCAGCAGTGACGGGACAGGGACTAGCGATGAGCAGTTCTTC. It is translated as CASSDGTGTSDEQFF. The genes are TRBV6-4 and TRBJ2-1, with D tentatively TRBD2 (10 bases). In germline, CDR1 is MRHNA, CDR2 SNTAGT. The V end lost 2 bases, the J end lost 8 bases, and 16 bases lay between the germline ends. This CDR3 spans 15 amino acids.

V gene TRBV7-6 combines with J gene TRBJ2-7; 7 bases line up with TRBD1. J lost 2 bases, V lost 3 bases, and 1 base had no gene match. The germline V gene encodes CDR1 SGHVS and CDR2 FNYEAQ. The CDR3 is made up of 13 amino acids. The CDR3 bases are TGTGCCAGCAGCTTGGGGACAGCCTACGAGCAGTACTTC. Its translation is CASSLGTAYEQYF.

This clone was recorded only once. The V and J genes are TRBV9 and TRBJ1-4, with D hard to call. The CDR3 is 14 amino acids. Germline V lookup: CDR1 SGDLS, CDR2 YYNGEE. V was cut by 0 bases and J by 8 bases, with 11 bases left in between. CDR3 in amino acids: CASSVEPLWEKLFF. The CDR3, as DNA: TGTGCCAGCAGCGTAGAACCTTTATGGGAAAAACTGTTTTTT.

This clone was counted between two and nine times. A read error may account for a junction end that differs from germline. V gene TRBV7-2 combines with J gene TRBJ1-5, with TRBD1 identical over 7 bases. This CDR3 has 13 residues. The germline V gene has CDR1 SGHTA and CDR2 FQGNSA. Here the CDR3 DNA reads TGTGCCAGCAGTTTAGACAGGGAACAGCCCCAGCATTTT. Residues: CASSLDREQPQHF. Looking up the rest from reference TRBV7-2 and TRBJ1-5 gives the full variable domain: GAGVSQSPSNKVTEKGKDVELRCDPISGHTALYWYRQSLGQGLEFLIYFQGNSAPDKSGLPSDRFSAERTGGSVSTLTIQRTQQEDSAVYLCASSLDREQPQHFGDGTRLSIL.

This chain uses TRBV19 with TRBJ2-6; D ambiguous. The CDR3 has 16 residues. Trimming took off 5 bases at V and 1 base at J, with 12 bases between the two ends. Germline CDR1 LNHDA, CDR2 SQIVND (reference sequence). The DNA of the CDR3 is TGTGCCAGTAGTCGAGCAGGCCTATCTGGGGCCAACGTCCTGACTTTC. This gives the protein CASSRAGLSGANVLTF.

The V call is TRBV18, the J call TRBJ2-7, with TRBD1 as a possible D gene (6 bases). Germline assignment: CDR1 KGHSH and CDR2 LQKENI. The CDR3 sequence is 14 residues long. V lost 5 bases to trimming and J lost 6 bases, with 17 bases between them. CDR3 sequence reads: CASSSTGQISEQYF. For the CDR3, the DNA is TGTGCCAGCTCATCAACCGGACAGATCTCCGAGCAGTACTTC.

The CDR3: CASSLSDRGSSGNTIYF. CDR3 sequence (DNA): TGTGCCAGCAGCTTATCTGACAGGGGATCGTCTGGAAACACCATATATTTT. This chain links TRBV7-9 with TRBJ1-3; TRBD1 aligns across 8 bases. V lost 2 bases and J lost 1; bases outside the gene matches: 7. This CDR3 is built from 17 residues. The germline CDR1 and CDR2 sequences are SEHNR and FQNEAQ (reference sequence).

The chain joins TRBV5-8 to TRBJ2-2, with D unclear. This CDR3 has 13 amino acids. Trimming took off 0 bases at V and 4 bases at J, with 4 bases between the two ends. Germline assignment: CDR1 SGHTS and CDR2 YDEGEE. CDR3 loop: CASSLAITGELFF. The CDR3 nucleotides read TGTGCCAGCAGCTTGGCCATCACCGGGGAGCTGTTTTTT.

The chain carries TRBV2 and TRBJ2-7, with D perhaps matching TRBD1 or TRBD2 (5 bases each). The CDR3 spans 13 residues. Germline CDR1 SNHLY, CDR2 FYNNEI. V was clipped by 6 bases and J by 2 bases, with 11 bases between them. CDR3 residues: CASRRDQAYEQYF. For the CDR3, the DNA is TGTGCCAGCAGACGGGACCAAGCCTACGAGCAGTACTTC.

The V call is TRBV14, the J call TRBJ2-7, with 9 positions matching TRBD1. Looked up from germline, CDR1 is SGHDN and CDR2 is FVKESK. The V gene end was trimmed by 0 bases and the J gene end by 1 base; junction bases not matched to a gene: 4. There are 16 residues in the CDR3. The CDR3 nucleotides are TGTGCCAGCAGCCAAGATTGGACAGGGGCTTCCTACGAGCAGTACTTC. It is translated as CASSQDWTGASYEQYF.

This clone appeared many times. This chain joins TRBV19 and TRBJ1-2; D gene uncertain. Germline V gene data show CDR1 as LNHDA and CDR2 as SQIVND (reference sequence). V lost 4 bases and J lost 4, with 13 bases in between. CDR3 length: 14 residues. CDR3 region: CASSTLKEFYGYTF. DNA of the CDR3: TGTGCCAGTAGTACCCTGAAGGAATTCTATGGCTACACCTTC.

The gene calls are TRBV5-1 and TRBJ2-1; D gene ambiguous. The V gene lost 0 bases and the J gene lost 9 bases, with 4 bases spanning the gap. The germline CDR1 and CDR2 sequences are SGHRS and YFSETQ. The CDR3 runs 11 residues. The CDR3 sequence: CASSLEFEQFF. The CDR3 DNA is TGCGCCAGCAGCTTGGAGTTTGAGCAGTTCTTC.

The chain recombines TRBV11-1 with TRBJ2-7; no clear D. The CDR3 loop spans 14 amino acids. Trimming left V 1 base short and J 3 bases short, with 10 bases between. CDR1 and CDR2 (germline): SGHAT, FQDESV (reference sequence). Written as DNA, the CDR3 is TGTGCCAGCAGCTTAGGGACGGCGGACTACGAGCAGTACTTC. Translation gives CASSLGTADYEQYF.

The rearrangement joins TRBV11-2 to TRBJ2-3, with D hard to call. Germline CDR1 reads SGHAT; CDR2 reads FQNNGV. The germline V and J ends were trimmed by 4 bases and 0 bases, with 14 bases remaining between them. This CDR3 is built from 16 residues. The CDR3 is CASSSTRIRSTDTQYF. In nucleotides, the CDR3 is TGTGCCAGCAGCTCCACCCGAATTAGAAGCACAGATACGCAGTATTTT.

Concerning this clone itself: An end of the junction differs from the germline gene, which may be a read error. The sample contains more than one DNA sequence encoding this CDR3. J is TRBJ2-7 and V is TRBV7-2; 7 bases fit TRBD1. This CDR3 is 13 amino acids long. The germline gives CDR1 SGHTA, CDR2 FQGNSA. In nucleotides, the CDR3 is TGCGCCAGCAGCGTGGACAGGAATCGCGAGCAGTACTTC. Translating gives CASSVDRNREQYF.